This T cell receptor beta chain appears in the sequencing data of a study of T cell clonality in common variable immunodeficiency. Study results and limitations: CVID subjects shared fewer TCRbeta clones than healthy controls did. CVID patient heterogeneity limited repertoire-clinical complication correlations. Reportedly, TCR beta sequences from common variable immunodeficiency showed fewer deletions and N-nucleotide insertions. CVID subjects had higher TCRbeta clonality than healthy controls, most marked in about a third.

The table lists this clone with many counts. Its antigen is still unknown. The missing CDR3 end, 3 residues past where the read stops, is filled in from the germline J gene. Sequenced by immunoSEQ multiplex PCR; TCRdb stores in-frame clones only, minus some. This sample has approximately 20,000 clones, each found more than once. Germline CDR1 is MNHEY and CDR2 is SMNVEV (reference sequence). The trim removed 7 bases at V and 0 bases at J, leaving 3 bases unmatched. The CDR3 extends over 15 amino acids. The sample consisted of peripheral blood mononuclear cells. The source is a human donor with common variable immunodeficiency. The chain joins TRBV27 to TRBJ2-6; 7 bases are a match to TRBD1. CDR3 DNA (partial): TGTGCCAGCAAGGGACAGCTCTCTGGGGCCAACGTC. Amino acid sequence: CASKGQLSGANV. The whole CDR3 sequence is CASKGQLSGANVLTF.